The clone carrying this T cell receptor (beta chain) showed up many times. Its cognate antigen is unknown. This record belongs to a study of identical twins. In TCRdb, the 5' RACE reads were re-called with MiXCR into one record per CDR3 protein. This repertoire shows fewer than 650,000 distinct CDR3 sequences, roughly 7.2% found once; its top ten account for 1.6%. Study results and limitations: Where beta out-of-frame sequences were concerned, excess twin sharing was weaker. Fewer insertions marked abundant cord blood beta clonotypes; young adult naive trended weakly, memory not at all.

Between the trimmed V and J ends, which lost 7 bases and 8 bases, there was a span of 13 bases. CDR3 length equals 11 residues. The germline V gene encodes CDR1 SQVTM and CDR2 ANQGSEA. This sample was shared with a second study, whose subject was yellow fever vaccine responses in identical twins.

Sequenced material: PBMCs. The sequence came from a woman under 30 in good health. This rearrangement joins TRBV29-1 to TRBJ2-3; D uncertain. The CDR3 here is CSAPIDVTQYF. Written as DNA, the CDR3 is TGCAGCGCCCCGATCGACGTTACGCAGTATTTT.